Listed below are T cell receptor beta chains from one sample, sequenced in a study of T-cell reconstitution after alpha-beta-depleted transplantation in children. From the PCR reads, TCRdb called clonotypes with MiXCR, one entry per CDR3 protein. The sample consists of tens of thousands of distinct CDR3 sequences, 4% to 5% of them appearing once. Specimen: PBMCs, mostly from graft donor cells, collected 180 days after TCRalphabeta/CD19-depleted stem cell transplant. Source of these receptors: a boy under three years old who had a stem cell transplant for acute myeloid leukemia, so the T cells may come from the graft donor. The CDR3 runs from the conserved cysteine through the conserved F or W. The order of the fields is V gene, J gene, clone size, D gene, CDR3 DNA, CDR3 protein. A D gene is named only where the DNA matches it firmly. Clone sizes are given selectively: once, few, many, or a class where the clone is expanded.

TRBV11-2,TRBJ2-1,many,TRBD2,TGTGCCAGCAGCTTAGATCTGCTAGCGGGGGCTGGGAGTGAGCAGTTCTTC,CASSLDLLAGAGSEQFF
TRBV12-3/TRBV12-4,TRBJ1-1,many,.,TGTGCCAGCAGTTTAAGGCACATGAACACTGAAGCTTTCTTT,CASSLRHMNTEAFF
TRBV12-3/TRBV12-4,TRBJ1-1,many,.,TGTGCCAGCAGTCCTCGACAGGCTAACACTGAAGCTTTCTTT,CASSPRQANTEAFF
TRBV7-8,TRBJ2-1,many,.,TGTGCCAGCAGCTTAGAGGCTAGAGGGGTGGGGGAGCAGTTCTTC,CASSLEARGVGEQFF
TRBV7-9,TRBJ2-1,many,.,TGTGCCAGCAGCTTAAGGGCCAATGAGCAGTTCTTC,CASSLRANEQFF
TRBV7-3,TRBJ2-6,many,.,TGTGCCAGCAGCCGACAGGTTCCCTCTGGGGCCAACGTCCTGACTTTC,CASSRQVPSGANVLTF
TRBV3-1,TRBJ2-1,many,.,TGTGCCAGCAGCCACCTTTACTCCTACAATGAGCAGTTCTTC,CASSHLYSYNEQFF
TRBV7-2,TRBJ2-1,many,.,TGTGCCAGCAGCTTAAGTAACCAAGGGAATGAGCAGTTCTTC,CASSLSNQGNEQFF
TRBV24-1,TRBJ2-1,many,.,TGTGCCACCCAAGGGGTCCCCTTGTATGAGCAGTTCTTC,CATQGVPLYEQFF
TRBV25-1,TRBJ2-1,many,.,TGTGCCAGCAGTGAAAGGGTTGAGCAGTTCTTC,CASSERVEQFF
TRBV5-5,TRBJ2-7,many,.,TGTGCCAGCAAGGGTGACTCCCCAACGGGCCTATACGAGCAGTACTTC,CASKGDSPTGLYEQYF
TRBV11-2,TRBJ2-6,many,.,TGTGCCAGCAGCTCCTCAGGCGCTGGGGCCAACGTCCTGACTTTC,CASSSSGAGANVLTF
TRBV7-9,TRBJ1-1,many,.,TGTGCCAGCAGCCAGAGGGGGGGAAGTACTGAAGCTTTCTTT,CASSQRGGSTEAFF
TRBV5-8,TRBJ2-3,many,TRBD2,TGTGCCAGCACCCTGCCGGGACTAGCGGGGGGAGACACAGATACGCAGTATTTT,CASTLPGLAGGDTDTQYF
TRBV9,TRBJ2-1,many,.,TGTGCCAGCAGCCCTGGGACCGCCGCGGTTGACAATGAGCAGTTCTTC,CASSPGTAAVDNEQFF
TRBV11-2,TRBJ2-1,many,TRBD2,TGTGCCAGCAGCTTAGAAGGGACTAGCGGATACAATGAGCAGTTCTTC,CASSLEGTSGYNEQFF
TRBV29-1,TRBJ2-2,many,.,TGCAGCGTTCCGGACTCGGTGAACACCGGGGAGCTGTTTTTT,CSVPDSVNTGELFF
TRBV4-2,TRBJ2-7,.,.,TGTGCCAGCAGCCAAGATCGGGCCAGGGTAGCCTACGAGCAGTACTTC,CASSQDRARVAYEQYF
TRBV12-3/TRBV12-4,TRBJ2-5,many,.,TGTGCCAGCAGTTTAGGGCCCGTAGAGACCCAGTACTTC,CASSLGPVETQYF
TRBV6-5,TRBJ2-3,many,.,TGTGCCAGCAGCCAGCGTACTGGCCTGTATACGCAGTATTTT,CASSQRTGLYTQYF
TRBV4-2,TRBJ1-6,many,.,TGTGCCAGCAGCCAAGGACAGCTAGCTGATTCACCCCTCCACTTT,CASSQGQLADSPLHF
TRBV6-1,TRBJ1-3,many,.,TGTGCCAGCAGTGCCGGGACAAACGGAAACACCATATATTTT,CASSAGTNGNTIYF
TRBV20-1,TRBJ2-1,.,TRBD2,TGCTGTGCTAGCGGTTCTAGCGGGGGGTTCTCCTACAATGAGCAGTTCTTC,CCASGSSGGFSYNEQFF
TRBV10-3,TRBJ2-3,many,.,TGTGCCATCAGTGAGCCGCGACTTGGGGGGGCCACAGATACGCAGTATTTT,CAISEPRLGGATDTQYF
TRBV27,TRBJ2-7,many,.,TGTGCCAGCAGTAAGACTCCCGCTTACGAGCAGTACTTC,CASSKTPAYEQYF
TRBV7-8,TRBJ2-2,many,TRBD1,TGTGCCAGCAGCTTCCGGGACAGGGGTTTCGCCGGGGAGCTGTTTTTT,CASSFRDRGFAGELFF
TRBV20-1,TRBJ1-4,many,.,TGCAGTGCTAGGGGAGGTGAAAAACTGTTTTTT,CSARGGEKLFF
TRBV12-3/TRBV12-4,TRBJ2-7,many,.,TGTGCCAGCAGTTTTCAGGGATCCTACGAGCAGTACTTC,CASSFQGSYEQYF
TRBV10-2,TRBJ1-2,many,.,TGCGCCAGCAAGAAGGTGGAGCACTATGGCTACACCTTC,CASKKVEHYGYTF
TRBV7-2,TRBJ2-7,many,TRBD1,TGTGCCAGCAGCTTAGAGACAGGGGAGGCCTACGAGCAGTACTTC,CASSLETGEAYEQYF
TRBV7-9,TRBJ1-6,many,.,TGTGCCAGCAGCGCCTACAGATTTAATTCACCCCTCCACTTT,CASSAYRFNSPLHF
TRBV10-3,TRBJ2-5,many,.,TGTGCCATCAGTGATGCCCCCCCCGGAGAGACCCAGTACTTC,CAISDAPPGETQYF
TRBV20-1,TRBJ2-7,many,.,TGCAGTGCTAGTGACCGTTGGTACTACGAGCAGTACTTC,CSASDRWYYEQYF
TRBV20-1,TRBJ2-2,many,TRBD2,TGCAGTGCTAGAGACTTGACTAGCGGGGGCCCTCTAACGAACACCGGGGAGCTGTTTTTT,CSARDLTSGGPLTNTGELFF
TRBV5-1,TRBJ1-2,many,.,TGCGCCAGCAGCTTGGACAGAAATGGCTACACCTTC,CASSLDRNGYTF
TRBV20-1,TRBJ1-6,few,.,TGCAGTGCTAGATTTGATCAGAATTCACCCCTCCACTTT,CSARFDQNSPLHF
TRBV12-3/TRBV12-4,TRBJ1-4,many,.,TGTGCCAGCGATACAAGGGAGGAGGAAAAACTGTTTTTT,CASDTREEEKLFF
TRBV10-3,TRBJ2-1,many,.,TGTGCCATCAGTGAGTCAAGTTGGGGGGGCCGGTTCAATGAGCAGTTCTTC,CAISESSWGGRFNEQFF
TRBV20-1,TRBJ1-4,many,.,TGCAGTGCTAGAGCTCCCGACCGGGGCCCAAATGAAAAACTGTTTTTT,CSARAPDRGPNEKLFF
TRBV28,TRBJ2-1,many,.,TGTGCCAGCAGCCCTAACCGGGTGGGAAATGAGCAGTTCTTC,CASSPNRVGNEQFF
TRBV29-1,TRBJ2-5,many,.,TGCAGCGTTGAAGTTGGCGGGGGCGTAGGGGAGACCCAGTACTTC,CSVEVGGGVGETQYF
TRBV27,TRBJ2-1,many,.,TGTGCCAGCAGTTACGGTGGACACTACAATGAGCAGTTCTTC,CASSYGGHYNEQFF
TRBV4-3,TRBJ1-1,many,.,TGCGCCAGCAGCCAAGACTTAGGGGGAAGGACTGAAGCTTTCTTT,CASSQDLGGRTEAFF
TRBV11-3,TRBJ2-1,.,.,TGTGCCAGCAGCCCCGACCGGGGAAATGAGCAGTTCTTC,CASSPDRGNEQFF
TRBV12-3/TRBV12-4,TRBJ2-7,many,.,TGTGCCAGCAGCTCGACAGAATCCTACGAGCAGTACTTC,CASSSTESYEQYF
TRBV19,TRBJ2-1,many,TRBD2,TGTGCCAGTAGTATGTTTCCCCAAGCGGGGGGGCCGAGAAATGAGCAGTTCTTC,CASSMFPQAGGPRNEQFF
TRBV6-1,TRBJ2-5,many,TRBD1,TGTGCCAGCGACAGGGGGAAGACCCAGTACTTC,CASDRGKTQYF
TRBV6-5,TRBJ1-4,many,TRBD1,TGTGCCAGCAGTTACTCATGGACAGGCCATGCAACTAATGAAAAACTGTTTTTT,CASSYSWTGHATNEKLFF
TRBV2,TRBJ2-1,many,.,TGTGCCAGCAGTGAAGTGGGCCGCGGGGAGTTAAACAATGAGCAGTTCTTC,CASSEVGRGELNNEQFF
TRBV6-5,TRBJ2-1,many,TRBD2,TGTGCCAGCCGGGAGGGGGGGCTAACCTACAATGAGCAGTTCTTC,CASREGGLTYNEQFF
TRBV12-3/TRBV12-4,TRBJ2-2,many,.,TGTGCCAGCAGTTTGTTCGGGGAAGCCGGGGAGCTGTTTTTT,CASSLFGEAGELFF
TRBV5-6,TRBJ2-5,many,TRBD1,TGTGCCAGCAGCGCCCCGGGACAGGTTGGGAAAGAGACCCAGTACTTC,CASSAPGQVGKETQYF
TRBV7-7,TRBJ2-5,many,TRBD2,TGTGCCAGCAGCTTAGACGGCGGGGGATCAGAGACCCAGTACTTC,CASSLDGGGSETQYF
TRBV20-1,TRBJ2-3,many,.,TGCAGTGCTCCCCACCGACAGGTCCCAAATACGCAGTATTTT,CSAPHRQVPNTQYF